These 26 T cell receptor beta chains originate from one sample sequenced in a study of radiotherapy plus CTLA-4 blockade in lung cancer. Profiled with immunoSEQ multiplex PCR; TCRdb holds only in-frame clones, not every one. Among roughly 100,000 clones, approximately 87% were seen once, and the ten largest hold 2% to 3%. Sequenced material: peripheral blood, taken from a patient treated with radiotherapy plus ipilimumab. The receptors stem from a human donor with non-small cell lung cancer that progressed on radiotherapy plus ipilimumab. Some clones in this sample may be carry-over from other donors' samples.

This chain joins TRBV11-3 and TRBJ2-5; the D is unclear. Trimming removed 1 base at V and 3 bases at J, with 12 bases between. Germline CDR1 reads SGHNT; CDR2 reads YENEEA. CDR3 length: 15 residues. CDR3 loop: CASSLGALGKETQYF. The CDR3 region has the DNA TGTGCCAGCAGCTTAGGTGCACTGGGAAAAGAGACCCAGTACTTC.

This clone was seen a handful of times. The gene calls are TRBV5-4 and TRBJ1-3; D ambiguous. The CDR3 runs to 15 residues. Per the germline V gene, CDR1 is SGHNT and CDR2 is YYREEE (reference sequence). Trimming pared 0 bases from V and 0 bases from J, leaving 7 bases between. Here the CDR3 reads CASSLGDGSGNTIYF. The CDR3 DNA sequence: TGTGCCAGCAGCTTGGGGGATGGCTCTGGAAACACCATATATTTT.

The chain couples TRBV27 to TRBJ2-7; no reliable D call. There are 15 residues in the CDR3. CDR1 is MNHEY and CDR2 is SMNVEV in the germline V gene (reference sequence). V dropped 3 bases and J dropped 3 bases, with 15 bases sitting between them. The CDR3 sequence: CASSFKNELIYEQYF. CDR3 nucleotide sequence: TGTGCCAGCAGTTTTAAGAACGAATTGATCTACGAGCAGTACTTC.

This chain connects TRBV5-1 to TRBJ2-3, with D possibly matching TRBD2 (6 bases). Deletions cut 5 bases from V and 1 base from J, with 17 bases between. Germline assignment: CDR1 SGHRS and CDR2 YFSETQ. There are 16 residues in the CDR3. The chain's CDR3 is CASRFRTGEGTDTQYF. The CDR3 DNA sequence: TGCGCCAGCAGATTTCGGACGGGGGAAGGCACAGATACGCAGTATTTT.

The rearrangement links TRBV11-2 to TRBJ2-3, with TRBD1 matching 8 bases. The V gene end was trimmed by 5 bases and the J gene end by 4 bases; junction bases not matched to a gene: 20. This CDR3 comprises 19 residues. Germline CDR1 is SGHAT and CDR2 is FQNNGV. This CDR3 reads CASSPLFAGGGFPPDTQYF. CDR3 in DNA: TGTGCCAGCAGCCCCTTGTTTGCAGGGGGCGGGTTCCCACCAGATACGCAGTATTTT. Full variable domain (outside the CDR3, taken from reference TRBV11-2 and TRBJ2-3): EAGVAQSPRYKIIEKRQSVAFWCNPISGHATLYWYQQILGQGPKLLIQFQNNGVVDDSQLPKDRFSAERLKGVDSTLKIQPAKLEDSAVYLCASSPLFAGGGFPPDTQYFGPGTRLTVL.

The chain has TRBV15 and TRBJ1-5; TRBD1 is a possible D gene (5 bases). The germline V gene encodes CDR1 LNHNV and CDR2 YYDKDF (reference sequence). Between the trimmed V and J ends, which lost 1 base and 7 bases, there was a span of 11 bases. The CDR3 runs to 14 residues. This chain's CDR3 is CATSRGQGRQPQHF. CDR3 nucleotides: TGTGCCACCAGCAGAGGGCAGGGAAGACAGCCCCAGCATTTT.

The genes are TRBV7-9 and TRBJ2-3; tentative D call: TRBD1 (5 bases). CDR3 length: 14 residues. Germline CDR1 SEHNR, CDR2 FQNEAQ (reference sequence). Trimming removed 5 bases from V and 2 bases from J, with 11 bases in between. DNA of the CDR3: TGTGCCAGCAGCAAACAGGTTTTCACAGATACGCAGTATTTT. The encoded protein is CASSKQVFTDTQYF.

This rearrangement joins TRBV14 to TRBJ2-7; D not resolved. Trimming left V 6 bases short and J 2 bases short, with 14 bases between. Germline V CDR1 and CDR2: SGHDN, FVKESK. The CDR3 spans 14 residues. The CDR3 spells CASSPYARTYEQYF. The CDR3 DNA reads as TGTGCCAGCAGTCCCTACGCGAGGACCTACGAGCAGTACTTC.

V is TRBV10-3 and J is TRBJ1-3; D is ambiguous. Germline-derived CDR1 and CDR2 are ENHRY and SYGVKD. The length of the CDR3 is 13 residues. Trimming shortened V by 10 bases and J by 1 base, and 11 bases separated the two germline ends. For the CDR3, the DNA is TGTGCCACCGAATCCTTGTCTGGAAACACCATATATTTT. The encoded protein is CATESLSGNTIYF.

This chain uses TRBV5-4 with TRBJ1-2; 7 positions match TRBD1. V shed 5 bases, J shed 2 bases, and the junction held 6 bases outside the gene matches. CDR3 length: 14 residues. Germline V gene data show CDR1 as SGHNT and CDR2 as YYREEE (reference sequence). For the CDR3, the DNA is TGTGCCAGCAGTTGGGACAGATCGAACTATGGCTACACCTTC. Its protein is CASSWDRSNYGYTF.

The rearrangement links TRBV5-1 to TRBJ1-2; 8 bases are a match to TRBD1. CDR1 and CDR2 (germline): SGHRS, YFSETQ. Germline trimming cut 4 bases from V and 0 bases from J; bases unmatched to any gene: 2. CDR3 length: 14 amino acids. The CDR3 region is CASSQGATNYGYTF. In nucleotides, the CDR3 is TGCGCCAGCAGCCAGGGGGCGACTAACTATGGCTACACCTTC.

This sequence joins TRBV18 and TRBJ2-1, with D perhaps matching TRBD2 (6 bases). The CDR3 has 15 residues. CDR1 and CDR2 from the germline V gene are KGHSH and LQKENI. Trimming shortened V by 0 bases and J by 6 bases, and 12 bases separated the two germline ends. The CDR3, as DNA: TGTGCCAGCTCACCACCACAGATAGCGGCCAATGAGCAGTTCTTC. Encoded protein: CASSPPQIAANEQFF.

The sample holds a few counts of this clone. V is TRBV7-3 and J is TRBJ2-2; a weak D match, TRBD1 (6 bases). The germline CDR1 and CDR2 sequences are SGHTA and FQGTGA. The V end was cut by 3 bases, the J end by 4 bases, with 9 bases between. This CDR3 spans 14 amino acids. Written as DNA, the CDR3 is TGTGCCAGCAGCTTGACAGGTGTCACCGGGGAGCTGTTTTTT. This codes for CASSLTGVTGELFF.

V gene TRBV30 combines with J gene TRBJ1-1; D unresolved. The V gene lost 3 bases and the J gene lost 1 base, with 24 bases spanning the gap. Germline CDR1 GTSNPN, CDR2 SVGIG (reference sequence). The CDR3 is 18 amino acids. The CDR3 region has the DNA TGTGCCTGGAGGGGCTTCTACCCTACGTCGGAGGGGAACACTGAAGCTTTCTTT. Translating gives CAWRGFYPTSEGNTEAFF.

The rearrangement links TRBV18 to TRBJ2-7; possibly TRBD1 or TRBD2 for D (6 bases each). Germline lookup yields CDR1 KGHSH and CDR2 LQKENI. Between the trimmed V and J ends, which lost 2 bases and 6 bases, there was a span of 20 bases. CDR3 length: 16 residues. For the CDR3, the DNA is TGTGCCAGCTCACCAATGTCGGGGGCCCGGGGTGGCGAGCAGTACTTC. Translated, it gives CASSPMSGARGGEQYF.

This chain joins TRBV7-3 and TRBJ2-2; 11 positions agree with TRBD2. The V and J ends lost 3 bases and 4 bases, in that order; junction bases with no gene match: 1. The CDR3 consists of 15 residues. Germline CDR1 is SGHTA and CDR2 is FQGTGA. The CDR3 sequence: CASSFGLAGTGELFF. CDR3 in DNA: TGTGCCAGCAGCTTTGGACTAGCGGGCACCGGGGAGCTGTTTTTT.

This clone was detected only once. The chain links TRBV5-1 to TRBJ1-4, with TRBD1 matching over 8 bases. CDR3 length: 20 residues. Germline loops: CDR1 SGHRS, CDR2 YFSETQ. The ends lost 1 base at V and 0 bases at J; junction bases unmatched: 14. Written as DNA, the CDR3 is TGCGCCAGCAGCTTGACCGGGACAGGATCGTTCCAATCAACTAATGAAAAACTGTTTTTT. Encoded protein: CASSLTGTGSFQSTNEKLFF.

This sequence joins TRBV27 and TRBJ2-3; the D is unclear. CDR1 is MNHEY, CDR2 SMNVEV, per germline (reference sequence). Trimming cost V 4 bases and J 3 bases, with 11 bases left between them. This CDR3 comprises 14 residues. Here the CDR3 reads CASSSLSETDTQYF. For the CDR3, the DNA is TGTGCCAGCAGTTCCCTCAGCGAAACAGATACGCAGTATTTT.

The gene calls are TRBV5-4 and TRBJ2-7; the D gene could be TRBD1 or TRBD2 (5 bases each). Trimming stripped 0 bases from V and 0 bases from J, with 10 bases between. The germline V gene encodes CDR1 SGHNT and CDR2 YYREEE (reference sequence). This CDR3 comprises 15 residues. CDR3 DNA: TGTGCCAGCAGCTTGGGAGGGGAATTCTCCTACGAGCAGTACTTC. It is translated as CASSLGGEFSYEQYF.

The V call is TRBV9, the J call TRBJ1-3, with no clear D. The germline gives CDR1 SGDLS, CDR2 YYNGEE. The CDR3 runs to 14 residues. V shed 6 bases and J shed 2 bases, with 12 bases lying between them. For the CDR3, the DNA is TGTGCCAGCACCAGACTTGCGGCTGGAAACACCATATATTTT. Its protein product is CASTRLAAGNTIYF. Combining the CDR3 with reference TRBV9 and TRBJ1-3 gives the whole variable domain DSGVTQTPKHLITATGQRVTLRCSPRSGDLSVYWYQQSLDQGLQFLIQYYNGEERAKGNILERFSAQQFPDLHSELNLSSLELGDSALYFCASTRLAAGNTIYFGEGSWLTVV.

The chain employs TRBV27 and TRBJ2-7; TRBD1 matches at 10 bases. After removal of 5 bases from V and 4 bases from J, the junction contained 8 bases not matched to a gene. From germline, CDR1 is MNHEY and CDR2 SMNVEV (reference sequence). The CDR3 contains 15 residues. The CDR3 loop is CASSPLGTGEYEQYF. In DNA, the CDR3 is TGTGCCAGCAGTCCTCTAGGGACAGGGGAGTACGAGCAGTACTTC.

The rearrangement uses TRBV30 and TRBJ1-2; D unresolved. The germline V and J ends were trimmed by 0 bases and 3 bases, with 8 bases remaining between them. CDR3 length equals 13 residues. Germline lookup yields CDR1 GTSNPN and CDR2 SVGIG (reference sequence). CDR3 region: CAWSVREDYGYTF. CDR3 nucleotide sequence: TGTGCCTGGAGTGTTCGGGAGGACTATGGCTACACCTTC.

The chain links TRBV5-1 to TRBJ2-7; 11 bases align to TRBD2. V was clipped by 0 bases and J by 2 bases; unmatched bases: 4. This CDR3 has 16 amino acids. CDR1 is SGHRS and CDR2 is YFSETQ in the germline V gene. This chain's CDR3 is CASSLGGTSGAYEQYF. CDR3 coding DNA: TGCGCCAGCAGCTTGGGGGGGACTAGCGGAGCCTACGAGCAGTACTTC.

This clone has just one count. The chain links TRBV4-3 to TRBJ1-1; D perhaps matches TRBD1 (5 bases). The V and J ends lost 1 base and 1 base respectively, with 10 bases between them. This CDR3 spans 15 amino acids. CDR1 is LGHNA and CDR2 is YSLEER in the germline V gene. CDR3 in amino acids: CASSQGRQTNTEAFF. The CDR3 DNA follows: TGCGCCAGCAGCCAAGGGAGACAGACGAACACTGAAGCTTTCTTT.

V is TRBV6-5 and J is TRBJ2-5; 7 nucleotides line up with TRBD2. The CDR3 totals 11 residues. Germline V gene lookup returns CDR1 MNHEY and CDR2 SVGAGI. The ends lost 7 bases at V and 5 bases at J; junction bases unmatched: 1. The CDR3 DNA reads TGTGCCAGCAACGGGGGGGAGACCCAGTACTTC. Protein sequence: CASNGGETQYF.

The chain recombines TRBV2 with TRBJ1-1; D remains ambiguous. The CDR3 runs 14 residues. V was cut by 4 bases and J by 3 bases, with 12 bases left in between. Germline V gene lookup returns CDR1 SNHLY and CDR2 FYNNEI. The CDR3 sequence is CASSVLETYTEAFF. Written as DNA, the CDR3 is TGTGCCAGCAGTGTTCTGGAGACATACACTGAAGCTTTCTTT.